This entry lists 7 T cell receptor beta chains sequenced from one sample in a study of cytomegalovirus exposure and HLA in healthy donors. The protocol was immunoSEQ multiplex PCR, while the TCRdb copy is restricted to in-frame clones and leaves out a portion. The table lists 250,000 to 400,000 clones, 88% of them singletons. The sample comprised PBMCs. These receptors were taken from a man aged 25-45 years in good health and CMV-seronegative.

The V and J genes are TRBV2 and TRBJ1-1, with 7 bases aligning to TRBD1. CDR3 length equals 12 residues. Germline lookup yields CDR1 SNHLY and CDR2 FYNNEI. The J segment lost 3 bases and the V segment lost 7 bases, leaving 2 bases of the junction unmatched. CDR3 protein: CASKTGDTEAFF. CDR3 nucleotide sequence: TGTGCCAGCAAAACAGGGGACACTGAAGCTTTCTTT. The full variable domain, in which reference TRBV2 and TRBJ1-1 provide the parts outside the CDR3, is EPEVTQTPSHQVTQMGQEVILRCVPISNHLYFYWYRQILGQKVEFLVSFYNNEISEKSEIFDDQFSVERPDGSNFTLKIRSTKLEDSAMYFCASKTGDTEAFFGQGTRLTVV.

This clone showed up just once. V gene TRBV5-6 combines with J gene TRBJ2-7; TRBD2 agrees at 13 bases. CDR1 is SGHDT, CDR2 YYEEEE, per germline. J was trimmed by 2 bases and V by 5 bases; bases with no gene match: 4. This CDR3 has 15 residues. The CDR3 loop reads CASRWGLAGPYEQYF. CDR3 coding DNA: TGTGCCAGCAGATGGGGACTAGCGGGGCCCTACGAGCAGTACTTC.

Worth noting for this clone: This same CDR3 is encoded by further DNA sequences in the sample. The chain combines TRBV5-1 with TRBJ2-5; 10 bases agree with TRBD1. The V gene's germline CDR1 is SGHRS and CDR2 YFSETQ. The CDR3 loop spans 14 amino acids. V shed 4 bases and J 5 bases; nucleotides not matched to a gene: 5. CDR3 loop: CASSPGQGRETQYF. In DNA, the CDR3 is TGCGCCAGCAGCCCGGGACAGGGGAGGGAGACCCAGTACTTC.

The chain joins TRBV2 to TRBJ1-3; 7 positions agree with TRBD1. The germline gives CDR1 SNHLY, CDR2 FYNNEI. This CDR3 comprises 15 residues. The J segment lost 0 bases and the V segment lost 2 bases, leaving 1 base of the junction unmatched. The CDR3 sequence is CASSEQGGSGNTIYF. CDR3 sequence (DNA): TGTGCCAGCAGTGAACAGGGGGGCTCTGGAAACACCATATATTTT.

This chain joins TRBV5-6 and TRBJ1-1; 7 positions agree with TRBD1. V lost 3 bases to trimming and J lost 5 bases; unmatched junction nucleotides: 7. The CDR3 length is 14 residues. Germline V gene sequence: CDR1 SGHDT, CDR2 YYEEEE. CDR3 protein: CASSWRQGSTEAFF. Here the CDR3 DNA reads TGTGCCAGCAGCTGGAGACAGGGTTCGACTGAAGCTTTCTTT.

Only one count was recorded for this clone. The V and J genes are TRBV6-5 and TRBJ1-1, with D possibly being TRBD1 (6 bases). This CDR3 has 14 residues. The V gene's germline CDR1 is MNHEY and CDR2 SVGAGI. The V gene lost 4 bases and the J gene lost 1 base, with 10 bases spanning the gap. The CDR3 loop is CASSSPGQNTEAFF. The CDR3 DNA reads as TGTGCCAGCAGTTCACCGGGACAGAACACTGAAGCTTTCTTT.

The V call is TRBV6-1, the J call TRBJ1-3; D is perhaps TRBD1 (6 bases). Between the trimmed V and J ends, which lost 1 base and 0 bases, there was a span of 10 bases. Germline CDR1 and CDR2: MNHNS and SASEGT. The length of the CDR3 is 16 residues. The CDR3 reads CASSEVRGSSGNTIYF. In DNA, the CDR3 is TGTGCCAGCAGTGAAGTTAGGGGGAGCTCTGGAAACACCATATATTTT.